The text below deals with one T cell receptor beta chain. The sample comes from a study of blood T cell repertoires in COVID-19. Produced via immunoSEQ multiplex PCR; TCRdb's table is partial and in-frame only. The data show around 380,000 clones, with more than 75% seen just once and approximately 1.2% held by the top ten. The CDR3 contains 15 residues. Losses at the gene ends were 4 bases for V and 4 bases for J; bases not matched to a gene: 11. Per the germline V gene, CDR1 is SGHRS and CDR2 is YFSETQ. The clonotype originates from a man aged 25-45 years who had recovered from COVID-19. The chain employs TRBV5-1 and TRBJ2-7; TRBD1 aligns across 7 bases. The sample was PBMCs or T cells enriched from blood (not recorded which). CDR3 bases: TGCGCCAGCAGCCCAGAGGGGGCCTTACCGTACGAGCAGTACTTC. This codes for CASSPEGALPYEQYF.